The following is a TCR beta chain sequence with its context. These data originate in a study of glioma-infiltrating T cells after dendritic cell vaccination. In the study overall: Treatment, given 2003 to 2012, was autologous tumor lysate-pulsed dendritic cell vaccination. Dendritic cells derived from monocytes and pulsed with autologous tumor lysate formed the vaccine. Three intradermal dendritic cell vaccine injections were given every two weeks.

The table came from immunoSEQ multiplex PCR; TCRdb's copy has only in-frame clones and leaves some out. Of over 70,000 clones in the sample, more than 65% were seen once. Selection required adequate fresh-frozen tumor tissue plus more than two years' survival data. The V and J ends lost 3 bases and 2 bases respectively, with 16 bases between them. Looked up from germline, CDR1 is LNHDA and CDR2 is SQIVND (reference sequence). CDR3 length: 16 residues. J is TRBJ1-1 and V is TRBV19, with TRBD1 as a possible D gene (6 bases). Sequenced here: blood, sampled before dendritic cell vaccination. The clonotype originates from a human donor with glioblastoma. CDR3 coding DNA: TGTGCCAGTAGTATTTTAACGACAGGCTACAACACTGAAGCTTTCTTT. It codes for CASSILTTGYNTEAFF.